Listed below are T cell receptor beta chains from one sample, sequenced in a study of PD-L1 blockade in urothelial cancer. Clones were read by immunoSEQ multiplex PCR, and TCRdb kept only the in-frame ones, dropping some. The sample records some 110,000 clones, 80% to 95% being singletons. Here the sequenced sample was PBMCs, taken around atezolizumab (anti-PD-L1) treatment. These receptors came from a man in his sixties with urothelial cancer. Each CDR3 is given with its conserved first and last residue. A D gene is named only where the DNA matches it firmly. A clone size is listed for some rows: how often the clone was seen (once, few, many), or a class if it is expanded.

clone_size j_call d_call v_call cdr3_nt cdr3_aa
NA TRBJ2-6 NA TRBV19 TGTGCCAGTAGCCGCGACAGGTCTGGGGCCAACGTCCTGACTTTC CASSRDRSGANVLTF
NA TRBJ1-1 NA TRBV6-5 TGTGCCAGCAGTATACTATTGAACACTGAAGCTTTCTTT CASSILLNTEAFF
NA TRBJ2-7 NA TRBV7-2 TGTGCCAGCAGCCAACCAGTACGGGGGGCGTTCTCCTACGAGCAGTACTTC CASSQPVRGAFSYEQYF
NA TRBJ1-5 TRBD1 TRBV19 TGTGCCAGTAACAGGGGGCTAAAGCAGCCCCAGCATTTT CASNRGLKQPQHF
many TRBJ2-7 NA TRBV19 TGTGCCAGTAGTATGGCAGGATTAAGCGAGCAGTACTTC CASSMAGLSEQYF
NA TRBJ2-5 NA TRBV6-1 TGTGCCAGCAGTGAAGCGCGGTATAGTGCCGAGACCCAGTACTTC CASSEARYSAETQYF
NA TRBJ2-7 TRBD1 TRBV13 TGTGCCAGCAGCCGGGACAGAGCCTACGAGCAGTACTTC CASSRDRAYEQYF
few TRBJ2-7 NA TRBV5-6 TGTGCCAGCAGCTTGTGGGGGGAGGTGACAGCGCCCTACGAGCAGTACTTC CASSLWGEVTAPYEQYF
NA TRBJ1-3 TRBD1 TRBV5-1 TGCGCCAGCAGCTTGGACGGACAGGGGACAGGAAACACCATATATTTT CASSLDGQGTGNTIYF
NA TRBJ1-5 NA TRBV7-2 TGTGCCAGCAGCTTAGTTGCGGGGGATTATAGCAATCAGCCCCAGCATTTT CASSLVAGDYSNQPQHF
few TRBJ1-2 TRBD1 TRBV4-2 TGTGCCAGCAGCCTCGGTGGACAGGGCCTTCAAGGCTATGGCTACACCTTC CASSLGGQGLQGYGYTF
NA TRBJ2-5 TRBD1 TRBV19 TGTGCCAGTAGTAGGGTGGGGACAGCAGTTTCGTACCAAGAGACCCAGTACTTC CASSRVGTAVSYQETQYF
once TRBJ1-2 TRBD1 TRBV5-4 TGTGCCAGCAGCTTGTCTGCCGCGGGACAGGGAATATTTGGCTACACCTTC CASSLSAAGQGIFGYTF
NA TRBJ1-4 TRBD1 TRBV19 TGTGCCAGTAGTCCGGGACAGGGGGTTAATGAAAAACTGTTTTTT CASSPGQGVNEKLFF
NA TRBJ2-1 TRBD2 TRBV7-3 TGTGCCAGCAGCCCTTTAGCGGGAGGTTCTAATGAGCAGTTCTTC CASSPLAGGSNEQFF
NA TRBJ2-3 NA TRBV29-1 TGCAGCGTTGAAGGGGGGAGGACGTTGGGCACAGATACGCAGTATTTT CSVEGGRTLGTDTQYF
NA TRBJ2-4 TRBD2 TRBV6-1 TGTGCCAGCAGTGTGGCTAGCGGGAGGGAAAACATTCAGTACTTC CASSVASGRENIQYF
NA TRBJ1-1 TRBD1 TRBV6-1 TGTGCCAGCGGGGACAGGGTGGGGACTGAAGCTTTCTTT CASGDRVGTEAFF
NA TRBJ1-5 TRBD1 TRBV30 TGTGCCTGGAGTCAGGGGGCGGCCGGTCAGCCCCAGCATTTT CAWSQGAAGQPQHF
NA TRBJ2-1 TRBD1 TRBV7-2 TGTGCCAGCAGCTCCAACCGGGACAGGCATTTAACTGATGAGCAGTTCTTC CASSSNRDRHLTDEQFF
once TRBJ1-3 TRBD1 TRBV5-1 TGCGCCAGCAGCTTGGGCGGACAGGGGGGAAACACCATATATTTT CASSLGGQGGNTIYF
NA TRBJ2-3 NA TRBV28 TGTGCCAGCACCCCCCTCTCCCTCGAGTACGGAGATACGCAGTATTTT CASTPLSLEYGDTQYF
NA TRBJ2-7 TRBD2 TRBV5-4 TGTGCCAGCAGCTTGGGACTAGCGGATTCCACCTACGAGCAGTACTTC CASSLGLADSTYEQYF
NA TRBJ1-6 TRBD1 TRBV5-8 TGTGCCAGCAGCTTCGGGACAGGGTTTAGTTCACCCCTCCACTTT CASSFGTGFSSPLHF
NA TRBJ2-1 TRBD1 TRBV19 TGTGCCAGTAGCCTGGGGGACAGGTCTACCGGATTGGGTTACAATGAGCAGTTCTTC CASSLGDRSTGLGYNEQFF
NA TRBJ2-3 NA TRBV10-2 TGCGCCATCAGGGGGGCGGGAGTTTCGACAGATACGCAGTATTTT CAIRGAGVSTDTQYF
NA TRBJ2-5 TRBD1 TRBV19 TGTGCCAGTAGTATTCTTGCCGGGACAGGGTACCAAGAGACCCAGTACTTC CASSILAGTGYQETQYF
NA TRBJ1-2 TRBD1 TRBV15 TGTGCCACCAGCTGGGGGACAGGCCTAAATCAGTATGGCTACACCTTC CATSWGTGLNQYGYTF
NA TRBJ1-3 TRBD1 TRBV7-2 TGTGCCAGCAGCCCGTCGACAGGGGATGCCGCCTCTGGAAACACCATATATTTT CASSPSTGDAASGNTIYF
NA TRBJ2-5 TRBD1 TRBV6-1 TGTGCCAGCAGTCCAGCGACAGGGGGAGAGACCCAGTACTTC CASSPATGGETQYF
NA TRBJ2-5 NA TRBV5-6 TGTGCCAGCAGCTTGGTTCAGCAAGAGACCCAGTACTTC CASSLVQQETQYF
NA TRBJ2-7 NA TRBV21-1 TGTGCCAGCAGCGCATCCCGGGACAGGGTCTTCTTC CASSASRDRVFF
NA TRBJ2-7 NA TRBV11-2 TGTGCCAGCAGCTCCAGGACAATCCTCATAACCTACGAGCAGTACTTC CASSSRTILITYEQYF
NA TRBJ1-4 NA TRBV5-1 TGCGCCAGCAGCTTAGGACACCTGAATGAAAAACTGTTTTTT CASSLGHLNEKLFF
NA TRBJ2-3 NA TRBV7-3 TGTGCCAGCAACCAGGGGCTCAGCACAGATACGCAGTATTTT CASNQGLSTDTQYF
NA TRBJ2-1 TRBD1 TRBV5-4 TGTGCCAGCAGCCCGATCCGACAGGGGGATACGAATGAGCAGTTCTTC CASSPIRQGDTNEQFF
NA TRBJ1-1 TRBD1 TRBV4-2 TGTGCCAGCAGCCAACCTGGGACAGTGAACACTGAAGCTTTCTTT CASSQPGTVNTEAFF
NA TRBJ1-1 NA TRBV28 TGTGCCAGCAGTTTGCCGGGGGGGATCATGAACACTGAAGCTTTCTTT CASSLPGGIMNTEAFF
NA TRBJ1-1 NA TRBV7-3 TGTGCCAGCAGGGGAGGGTCAGGAAACACTGAAGCTTTCTTT CASRGGSGNTEAFF
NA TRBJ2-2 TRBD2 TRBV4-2 TGTGCCAGCAGCCCGGTGACACAGCTAGCGGGAGGTAGAGTTGCCGGGGAGCTGTTTTTT CASSPVTQLAGGRVAGELFF
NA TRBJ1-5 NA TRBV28 TGTGCCAGCACGGGGGACAGCAATCAGCCCCAGCATTTT CASTGDSNQPQHF
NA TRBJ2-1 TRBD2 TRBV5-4 TGTGCCAGCAGCTTGCGGCGGGGGGGCCGGGTCGACAATGAGCAGTTCTTC CASSLRRGGRVDNEQFF
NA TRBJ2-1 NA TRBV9 TGTGCCAGCAGCGTAGGTGGAGCGTTTGGTAATGAGCAGTTCTTC CASSVGGAFGNEQFF
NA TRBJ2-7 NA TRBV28 TGTGCCAGCAGTTTGGGGGGCGGGGGTGATTCCTACGAGCAGTACTTC CASSLGGGGDSYEQYF
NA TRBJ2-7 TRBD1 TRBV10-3 TGTGCCACGAACGGGGGACAGGCCTTATACGAGCAGTACTTC CATNGGQALYEQYF
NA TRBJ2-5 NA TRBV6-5 TGTGCCAGCAGTTACCTGGACAGAAAAGAGACCCAGTACTTC CASSYLDRKETQYF
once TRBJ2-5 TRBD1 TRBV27 TGTGCCAGCAGCCTAGGACAGGGGAGGGGGTTGACCCAGTACTTC CASSLGQGRGLTQYF
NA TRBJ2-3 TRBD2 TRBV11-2 TGTGCCAGCGGACAGCGGGGGGACACAGATACGCAGTATTTT CASGQRGDTDTQYF
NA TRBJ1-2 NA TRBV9 TGTGCCAGCAGCGTCGAACAGGGAATTGGGCCCTATGGCTACACCTTC CASSVEQGIGPYGYTF
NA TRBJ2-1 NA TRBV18 TGTGCCAGCTCACCAGCGGGGCTAGAAAATGAGCAGTTCTTC CASSPAGLENEQFF